This T cell receptor beta chain stems from a study of vaccination effects on CD4 cells after COVID-19. Broader study findings: Cross-reaction with common cold coronaviruses was seen in only 1 of 255 vaccine-induced clones from healthy vaccinees. Clones from infection and from vaccination both contracted markedly late after vaccination.

A remark on this clone: No antigen is known for it.

The protocol was immunoSEQ multiplex PCR, while the TCRdb copy is restricted to in-frame clones and leaves out a portion. The table lists some 29,000 clones, 55% to 70% of them singletons. Sequencing in the ViraFEST assay came after antigen-specific CD4+ T cells had been expanded with viral peptide pools, which were used to stimulate PBMC. It was after approximately 11 days of culture that CD4+ T cells were isolated. Participants were vaccinated with two doses of either the BNT162b2 or mRNA-1273 vaccine. Prior SARS-CoV-2 infection was absent in the vaccine recipients, as shown by negative nucleocapsid antibodies. The sequences come from CD4+ T cells from PBMCs cultured with SARS-CoV-2 spike peptides, collected after COVID-19 vaccination. This TCR was sampled from a human donor who received a COVID-19 vaccine.

The CDR3 DNA reads TGTGCCACCAGCAAAGGGACAAATTACAATGAGCAGTTCTTC. Its protein product is CATSKGTNYNEQFF. The chain uses TRBV15 and TRBJ2-1; perhaps TRBD1 as D (6 bases). Between the trimmed V and J ends, which lost 4 bases and 4 bases, there was a span of 11 bases. CDR3 size: 14 residues. Per germline, CDR1 LNHNV and CDR2 YYDKDF (reference sequence).